Listed below are T cell receptor beta chains from one sample, sequenced in a study of regulatory T cells in long-lasting Graves disease. TCRdb processed the multiplex PCR reads anew with MiXCR; each CDR3 protein has one entry. The sample records 400,000 to 500,000 distinct CDR3 sequences, approximately 16% being singletons. Another study also made use of these data, one on T cells in Graves' hyperthyroidism and ophthalmopathy.

The sequencing used peripheral blood mononuclear cells (PBMCs), collected at new diagnosis, from a patient treated with antithyroid drugs. These receptors all come from a woman younger than 30 with Graves disease. CDR3s include the opening cysteine and the closing phenylalanine or tryptophan. Rows give clone size only sometimes, using once, few, many, or a class for an expanded clone.

J: TRBJ2-1; size: few; V: TRBV5-1; CDR3: CASSLGFGRVDEQFF
J: TRBJ2-1; size: few; V: TRBV20-1; CDR3: CSARSDGNEQFF
J: TRBJ1-3; size: few; V: TRBV18; CDR3: CASSPGVSGNTIYF
J: TRBJ1-3; size: -; V: TRBV6-1; CDR3: CASSPTPPGNTIYF
J: TRBJ2-3; size: -; V: TRBV10-1; CDR3: CASSESGNTDTQYF
J: TRBJ1-1; size: many; V: TRBV28; CDR3: CASSLGGALVVDEAFF
J: TRBJ2-3; size: many; V: TRBV7-9; CDR3: CASSQLSGRDTQYF
J: TRBJ2-7; size: many; V: TRBV10-3; CDR3: CAISDHRTGDSYEQYF
J: TRBJ2-3; size: -; V: TRBV10-3; CDR3: CAISEGENLPDTQYF
J: TRBJ2-5; size: few; V: TRBV6-1; CDR3: CASSEAWREQYF
J: TRBJ2-1; size: many; V: TRBV11-2; CDR3: CASSFGTRLGNEQFF
J: TRBJ1-2; size: -; V: TRBV24-1; CDR3: CATSAGLGGYTF
J: TRBJ2-2; size: -; V: TRBV19; CDR3: CASGETGPNTGELFF
J: TRBJ1-1; size: -; V: TRBV5-1; CDR3: CASSLGVGAEAFF
J: TRBJ2-1; size: many; V: TRBV2; CDR3: CASRGTSGNNEQFF
J: TRBJ1-4; size: -; V: TRBV3-1; CDR3: CASSYRDITSNGLFF
J: TRBJ1-3; size: -; V: TRBV2; CDR3: CASVRSGNTIYF
J: TRBJ2-5; size: many; V: TRBV2; CDR3: CASSSGSEETQYF
J: TRBJ2-2; size: few; V: TRBV10-2; CDR3: CASSDRGPSGELFF
J: TRBJ1-2; size: many; V: TRBV5-5; CDR3: CASSLLTTGNYGYTF
J: TRBJ1-5; size: many; V: TRBV6-2/TRBV6-3; CDR3: CASSPDRASNQPQHF
J: TRBJ2-1; size: -; V: TRBV9; CDR3: CASSVRPASGNLYNEQFF
J: TRBJ2-1; size: many; V: TRBV6-2/TRBV6-3; CDR3: CASILDRGGNEQFF
J: TRBJ2-1; size: many; V: TRBV11-1; CDR3: CASSSSSGRHAWF
J: TRBJ1-2; size: few; V: TRBV18; CDR3: CASSPGVSFYGYTF
J: TRBJ2-2; size: many; V: TRBV7-8; CDR3: CASSLVTDRGATGELFF
J: TRBJ1-1; size: few; V: TRBV19; CDR3: CASISDRRRTEAFF
J: TRBJ1-2; size: many; V: TRBV20-1; CDR3: CSAHRAHYGYTF
J: TRBJ1-3; size: few; V: TRBV4-1; CDR3: CASSQVIGGNTIYF
J: TRBJ2-2; size: few; V: TRBV6-1; CDR3: CASGYRGLGLAGHGELFF
J: TRBJ1-2; size: -; V: TRBV9; CDR3: CASSVAQGDYGYTF
J: TRBJ2-2; size: few; V: TRBV7-9; CDR3: CASSSETSRTGELFF
J: TRBJ2-1; size: many; V: TRBV20-1; CDR3: CSASFRDRGYNEQFF
J: TRBJ2-3; size: -; V: TRBV7-2; CDR3: CASSQKVTSGVADTQYF
J: TRBJ1-5; size: -; V: TRBV6-2/TRBV6-3; CDR3: CASSNGDNQPQHF
J: TRBJ2-3; size: -; V: TRBV20-1; CDR3: CSAVGEGSTDTQYF
J: TRBJ2-7; size: many; V: TRBV7-9; CDR3: CASSLVRLGLDEQYF
J: TRBJ2-1; size: few; V: TRBV4-3; CDR3: CASSQDGARRDEQFF
J: TRBJ1-5; size: many; V: TRBV12-3/TRBV12-4; CDR3: CASSPGISRGNQPQHF
J: TRBJ2-2; size: -; V: TRBV6-9; CDR3: CASSYSRGAANTGELFF
J: TRBJ2-3; size: -; V: TRBV6-1; CDR3: CASSEKVGRARDTQYF
J: TRBJ2-2; size: few; V: TRBV18; CDR3: CASSPDRGGELFF
J: TRBJ2-1; size: -; V: TRBV19; CDR3: CASSMASGGTYNEQFF
J: TRBJ2-3; size: many; V: TRBV24-1; CDR3: CATSDRAERSYPTDTQYF
J: TRBJ2-1; size: few; V: TRBV15; CDR3: CATSRPGLAKSWWNNEQFF
J: TRBJ2-1; size: many; V: TRBV12-3/TRBV12-4; CDR3: CASSLFEGSNEQFF
J: TRBJ2-3; size: many; V: TRBV15; CDR3: CATSRPPRDTQYF
J: TRBJ2-1; size: many; V: TRBV20-1; CDR3: CSARDKLSSYNEQFF
J: TRBJ2-7; size: few; V: TRBV6-1; CDR3: CASSLDRGAEQYF
J: TRBJ2-6; size: -; V: TRBV6-4; CDR3: CASSRQGESSGANVLTF
J: TRBJ2-3; size: many; V: TRBV7-2; CDR3: CASSPHTDTQYF
J: TRBJ2-4; size: many; V: TRBV7-2; CDR3: CASSYGQGRDIQYF
J: TRBJ1-2; size: many; V: TRBV7-2; CDR3: CASSPGTGYGYTF
J: TRBJ2-7; size: many; V: TRBV27; CDR3: CASSLFVGLTYEQYF
J: TRBJ1-3; size: -; V: TRBV28; CDR3: CATKTEGASGNTIYF
J: TRBJ2-1; size: many; V: TRBV29-1; CDR3: CSGKSGSANNEQFF
J: TRBJ2-2; size: few; V: TRBV7-7; CDR3: CASSSRLTSGANTGELFF
J: TRBJ2-1; size: many; V: TRBV30; CDR3: CACRERYNEQFF
J: TRBJ1-5; size: few; V: TRBV12-3/TRBV12-4; CDR3: CASSLGGAPQQPQHF